This T cell receptor (beta chain) was documented in a study of cytomegalovirus exposure and HLA in healthy donors. Whole-study findings and limits: Presence/absence analyses treated sequencing depth as roughly uniform across donors. By a later analysis, the bulk of CMV-associated TCR beta chains appeared HLA-restricted. A later analysis reported that several of the most significant clusters appeared to be linked to common viral pathogens, among them Epstein-Barr virus.

This CDR3 is 14 amino acids long. Per germline, CDR1 WSHSY and CDR2 SAAADI. V lost 9 bases to trimming and J lost 3 bases; unmatched junction nucleotides: 6. With respect to this clone: The antigen is undetermined.

Primers included in the PCR were 60 Vbeta and 13 Jbeta primers. In the original analysis: Per a later analysis, the number of unique TCR beta chains was some 75 million, of which 9 million to 12 million were shared. Repertoires were generated with immunoSEQ multiplex PCR, while TCRdb's copy carries only in-frame clones and drops some. V, J and clone size derive from that table, while D and trimming were established from the DNA sequence. Recorded for this sample: around 160,000 clones. This clonotype originated in a woman between 50 and 59 years old in good health and CMV-seronegative. The rearrangement links TRBV10-2 to TRBJ2-3; 10 bases line up with TRBD2. The sequenced sample consisted of PBMCs. DNA of the CDR3: TGCGCCAGTTCTCCGGGACTAGCGACAGATACGCAGTATTTT. This sequence encodes CASSPGLATDTQYF.